The rows below give T cell receptor beta chains drawn from one sample of a study of blood T cells in healthy people across ages. TCRdb fed the 5' RACE reads into MiXCR, producing one record per CDR3 protein. Among 1 million to 1.2 million distinct CDR3 sequences listed, 35% to 45% were seen once. The sample comprised blood. All receptors derive from a man in his late teens or twenties in good health. Each CDR3 is given with its conserved first and last residue. The D gene is left open where the match is weak. A row's size may be missing; if present it is once, few, many or a size class.

v_gene	abundance	d_gene	j_gene	CDR3aa	CDR3nt
TRBV28	few	NA	TRBJ1-5	CASSTGRRGNQPQHF	TGTGCCAGCAGTACAGGGAGGAGAGGCAATCAGCCCCAGCATTTT
TRBV10-3	NA	TRBD1	TRBJ2-4	CAISEPGQGDDKNIQYF	TGTGCCATCAGTGAGCCAGGACAGGGGGATGACAAAAACATTCAGTACTTC
TRBV5-1	NA	TRBD1	TRBJ2-5	CASSLHRGNQETQYF	TGCGCCAGCAGCTTGCACAGGGGGAACCAAGAGACCCAGTACTTC
TRBV10-3	few	NA	TRBJ2-1	CAITQGQYNEQFF	TGTGCCATCACCCAGGGGCAATACAATGAGCAGTTCTTC
TRBV20-1	NA	NA	TRBJ1-1	CSAHVPGRTEAFF	TGCAGTGCTCACGTACCCGGAAGAACTGAAGCTTTCTTT
TRBV12-3/TRBV12-4	NA	NA	TRBJ1-1	CASSLAGGLGEAFF	TGTGCCAGCAGTTTGGCCGGGGGGCTTGGTGAAGCTTTCTTT
TRBV5-8	NA	NA	TRBJ2-1	CASSSLRDTYNEQFF	TGTGCCAGCAGCTCCCTACGGGACACCTACAATGAGCAGTTCTTC
TRBV9	NA	NA	TRBJ2-1	CANSAGQHLKNNEQFF	TGTGCCAACAGCGCGGGACAGCATCTAAAGAACAATGAGCAGTTCTTC
TRBV12-5	few	TRBD1	TRBJ1-2	CASGTPGTAYGYTF	TGTGCTAGTGGTACTCCCGGGACAGCCTATGGCTACACCTTC
TRBV20-1	NA	NA	TRBJ1-1	CSARGTEGENTEAFF	TGCAGTGCTAGAGGCACCGAGGGGGAGAACACTGAAGCTTTCTTT
TRBV10-3	few	TRBD2	TRBJ2-2	CAISRPPGLAFIGTGELFF	TGTGCCATCAGCCGACCTCCGGGACTAGCGTTTATTGGTACCGGGGAGCTGTTTTTT
TRBV20-1	few	NA	TRBJ1-2	CSARVYPTEANYGYTF	TGCAGTGCTAGAGTTTATCCGACGGAGGCTAACTATGGCTACACCTTC
TRBV4-2	few	TRBD1	TRBJ1-1	CASSRGQGRTEAFF	TGTGCCAGCAGCCGAGGACAGGGTCGCACTGAAGCTTTCTTT
TRBV10-3	NA	TRBD2	TRBJ2-1	CAISESEAGDYNEQFF	TGTGCCATCAGTGAGTCGGAAGCGGGAGACTACAATGAGCAGTTCTTC
TRBV6-5	NA	NA	TRBJ2-3	CASSRSLSTGSDTQYF	TGTGCCAGCAGCCGCTCCCTGAGCACGGGTTCAGATACGCAGTATTTT
TRBV29-1	NA	NA	TRBJ2-2	CSVYVGWDDANTGELFF	TGCAGCGTCTATGTTGGCTGGGACGATGCGAACACCGGGGAGCTGTTTTTT
TRBV20-1	NA	NA	TRBJ2-7	CSAGLGLYNEQYF	TGCAGTGCTGGACTTGGACTCTACAATGAGCAGTACTTC
TRBV6-2/TRBV6-3	many	NA	TRBJ1-1	CASSYSLNTEAFF	TGTGCCAGCAGTTACTCACTGAACACTGAAGCTTTCTTT
TRBV2	NA	NA	TRBJ1-5	CASRSGGYSNQPQHF	TGTGCCAGCAGGTCAGGAGGGTATAGCAATCAGCCCCAGCATTTT
TRBV7-8	NA	NA	TRBJ2-3	CASSSRRGRLASTDTQYF	TGTGCCAGCAGCTCCCGGAGGGGTAGACTGGCAAGCACAGATACGCAGTATTTT
TRBV6-5	once	NA	TRBJ2-3	CASSYSLAGGGDTGTQYF	TGTGCCAGCAGTTACTCTCTTGCTGGTGGGGGGGACACAGGTACGCAGTATTTT
TRBV9	NA	TRBD1	TRBJ1-1	CASSVWDSFMNTEAFF	TGTGCCAGCAGCGTATGGGACAGTTTTATGAACACTGAAGCTTTCTTT
TRBV5-6	NA	NA	TRBJ2-3	CASSLRTVEIRTSTDTQYF	TGTGCCAGCAGCCTTCGGACGGTTGAGATCAGGACCAGCACAGATACGCAGTATTTT
TRBV2	few	TRBD2	TRBJ2-3	CASSRLAGYTDTQYF	TGTGCCAGCAGTAGGCTAGCGGGGTACACAGATACGCAGTATTTT
TRBV2	NA	NA	TRBJ2-1	CACRDLEQFF	TGTGCCTGCAGGGATCTGGAGCAGTTCTTC
TRBV7-2	few	NA	TRBJ1-5	CASSPDRRQPQHF	TGTGCCAGCAGCCCCGACAGAAGACAGCCCCAGCATTTT
TRBV4-2	few	NA	TRBJ1-1	CASRRGSSEQPEAFF	TGTGCCAGCAGGAGGGGATCTAGTGAACAGCCTGAAGCTTTCTTT
TRBV21-1	few	NA	TRBJ2-6	CASRATEVSGANVLTF	TGTGCCAGCAGGGCAACAGAGGTCTCTGGGGCCAACGTCCTGACTTTC